These 21 T cell receptor beta chains were all obtained from the same sample, sequenced in a study of T cell changes during pregnancy in multiple sclerosis. Only in-frame clones appear in the TCRdb table, and some are missing; sequencing was by immunoSEQ multiplex PCR. The data contain about 50,000 clones, roughly nine tenths of them singletons. Sequenced here: CD8+ T cells from peripheral blood mononuclear cells, sampled after pregnancy. The receptors here all came from a female donor with multiple sclerosis, enrolled in a pregnancy study.

This clone was observed a single time. V is TRBV7-2 and J is TRBJ1-4; 7 bases fit TRBD1. The CDR3 totals 13 residues. V lost 5 bases to trimming and J lost 12 bases; unmatched junction nucleotides: 9. Germline loops: CDR1 SGHTA, CDR2 FQGNSA. The CDR3 DNA is TGTGCCAGCAGCGTGCCAGGGGGGCTGGAACTGTTTTTT. This codes for CASSVPGGLELFF.

The chain couples TRBV29-1 to TRBJ1-6, with a tentative D call TRBD1 (6 bases). Germline V gene lookup returns CDR1 SQVTM and CDR2 ANQGSEA. The CDR3 is 13 residues long. V gave up 3 bases and J gave up 6 bases, with 9 bases separating them. Here the CDR3 reads CSVEDSSNSPLHF. The CDR3 DNA reads as TGCAGCGTTGAGGACAGCTCTAATTCACCCCTCCACTTT.

This clone was seen a single time. The rearrangement links TRBV5-1 to TRBJ2-1; D gene uncertain. Trimming took off 2 bases at V and 9 bases at J, with 6 bases between the two ends. CDR3 size: 11 residues. Germline CDR1 SGHRS, CDR2 YFSETQ. CDR3 bases: TGCGCCAGCAGCTTATTCTCTGAGCAGTTCTTC. Its protein is CASSLFSEQFF.

This clone occurred once. The CDR3 DNA follows: TGCGCCAGCAGTGACATCTCACTTACCTACGAGCAGTACTTC. Protein product: CASSDISLTYEQYF. This chain joins TRBV10-2 and TRBJ2-7; no definite D call. The CDR3 runs 14 residues. CDR1 and CDR2 (germline): WSHSY, SAAADI. The V end lost 3 bases, the J end lost 2 bases, and 11 bases lay between the germline ends.

The J gene is TRBJ2-7, the V gene TRBV11-1; 8 bases match TRBD1. The V and J ends lost 3 bases and 3 bases, in that order; junction bases with no gene match: 4. The CDR3 is 14 residues long. Germline V gene sequence: CDR1 SGHAT, CDR2 FQDESV (reference sequence). As DNA, the CDR3 is TGTGCCAGCAGCTTTAGACAGGGGCTCTACGAGCAGTACTTC. This translates into CASSFRQGLYEQYF.

On this clone itself: Other nucleotide sequences from this sample produce the same CDR3. This CDR3 is CASSLRGGTEAFF. As DNA, the CDR3 is TGTGCCAGCAGCTTGAGGGGGGGGACTGAAGCTTTCTTT. The rearrangement uses TRBV13 and TRBJ1-1; TRBD1 might be the D (6 bases). Germline CDR1 and CDR2: PRHDT and FYEKMQ (reference sequence). V was clipped by 3 bases and J by 5 bases, with 10 bases between them. CDR3 length equals 13 residues.

This clone was found once. The chain recombines TRBV11-2 with TRBJ2-5, with TRBD1 matching over 7 bases. In germline, CDR1 is SGHAT, CDR2 FQNNGV. This CDR3 has 13 residues. The V and J ends lost 5 bases and 9 bases, in that order; junction bases with no gene match: 9. CDR3 DNA: TGTGCCAGCAGCCAGGGGGAGACGGCCGCCCAGTACTTC. Its protein is CASSQGETAAQYF.

This sequence joins TRBV9 and TRBJ1-2; D gene ambiguous. V shed 0 bases and J shed 10 bases, with 13 bases lying between them. CDR1 is SGDLS, CDR2 YYNGEE, per germline. The CDR3 loop spans 13 amino acids. The DNA for the CDR3 is TGTGCCAGCAGCGTAGTGTCCGGGGAGCCCTACACCTTC. Its protein product is CASSVVSGEPYTF.

This clone was seen once. The chain carries TRBV6-5 and TRBJ2-1; TRBD1 matches 8 bases. The CDR3 runs to 16 residues. The germline V gene encodes CDR1 MNHEY and CDR2 SVGAGI. The trim removed 0 bases at V and 4 bases at J, leaving 5 bases unmatched. In DNA, the CDR3 is TGTGCCAGCAGTTACTCGACAGGGGAGAGGTACAATGAGCAGTTCTTC. It specifies CASSYSTGERYNEQFF.

The J gene is TRBJ2-1, the V gene TRBV11-3, with 9 bases that match TRBD2. This CDR3 contains 18 residues. Germline lookup yields CDR1 SGHNT and CDR2 YENEEA. The ends lost 5 bases at V and 4 bases at J; junction bases unmatched: 15. Written as DNA, the CDR3 is TGTGCCAGCAGCCGCGGGGACGGCGGGGGGGATTCGTACAATGAGCAGTTCTTC. The encoded protein is CASSRGDGGGDSYNEQFF.

CDR3 in amino acids: CASSLGTGLNYGYTF. Written as DNA, the CDR3 is TGTGCCAGCAGCTTAGGGACAGGACTTAACTATGGCTACACCTTC. This chain connects TRBV13 to TRBJ1-2; the D gene is possibly TRBD1 (6 bases). The CDR3 consists of 15 residues. Trimming pared 0 bases from V and 1 base from J, leaving 9 bases between. Per the germline V gene, CDR1 is PRHDT and CDR2 is FYEKMQ (reference sequence).

This chain joins TRBV6-6 and TRBJ1-5, with D perhaps matching TRBD1 (5 bases). The CDR3 covers 14 residues. The V end lost 2 bases, the J end lost 4 bases, and 9 bases lay between the germline ends. The germline gives CDR1 MNHNY, CDR2 SVGAGI (reference sequence). The CDR3 DNA follows: TGTGCCAGCAGTTACGGGGCAGAAAATCAGCCCCAGCATTTT. Its translation is CASSYGAENQPQHF.

The CDR3 reads CASSPPVISGVTDTQYF. The CDR3 bases are TGTGCCAGCAGCCCCCCCGTGATTAGCGGGGTCACAGATACGCAGTATTTT. This sequence joins TRBV5-4 and TRBJ2-3, with 8 bases that match TRBD2. V lost 4 bases and J lost 2; bases outside the gene matches: 12. The CDR3 contains 17 residues. Germline CDR1 SGHNT, CDR2 YYREEE (reference sequence).

Points on this clone: The junction differs from germline at one of its ends, possibly a read error. The J gene is TRBJ2-7, the V gene TRBV6-6; the match to TRBD2 covers 9 bases. This CDR3 is built from 12 residues. Looked up from germline, CDR1 is MNHNY and CDR2 is SVGAGI (reference sequence). CDR3 bases: TGTGCCAGCAGTTACTCGCTTAGCGGGGGTAGTTTC. This encodes CASSYSLSGGSF.

The chain uses TRBV25-1 and TRBJ1-2, with 7 bases matching TRBD1. Per the germline V gene, CDR1 is MGHDK and CDR2 is SYGVNS. V dropped 1 base and J dropped 4; count of bases not matched to a gene: 0. The CDR3 spans 13 residues. The CDR3 DNA is TGTGCCAGCAGTGAATCAGGGGGCTATGGCTACACCTTC. The encoded protein is CASSESGGYGYTF.

The genes are TRBV19 and TRBJ2-5; D may be TRBD2 (6 bases). Germline CDR1 reads LNHDA; CDR2 reads SQIVND (reference sequence). Trimming removed 4 bases at V and 5 bases at J, with 11 bases between. This CDR3 is built from 13 residues. The CDR3 loop is CASSSGALETQYF. The CDR3 DNA reads as TGTGCCAGTAGTAGCGGGGCCTTGGAGACCCAGTACTTC.

The V gene is TRBV9, the J gene TRBJ2-7; D not resolved. V was shortened by 0 bases and J by 4 bases, with 11 bases between the two germline ends. This CDR3 spans 14 amino acids. CDR1 SGDLS and CDR2 YYNGEE come from the germline V gene. CDR3 DNA: TGTGCCAGCAGCGTAGCTGCTAGTGGGTACGAGCAGTACTTC. The encoded protein is CASSVAASGYEQYF.

The J gene is TRBJ2-7, the V gene TRBV6-5; D not resolved. Trimming shortened V by 2 bases and J by 3 bases, and 14 bases separated the two germline ends. CDR1 and CDR2 from the germline V gene are MNHEY and SVGAGI. The CDR3 is 15 residues long. The CDR3 DNA reads as TGTGCCAGCAGTTACGGTAGGATAACGGGCTACGAGCAGTACTTC. Protein sequence: CASSYGRITGYEQYF.

The rearrangement links TRBV6-5 to TRBJ2-3; 12 nucleotides line up with TRBD2. With 5 bases clipped from V and 4 bases from J, the junction kept 4 bases outside the gene matches. The germline gives CDR1 MNHEY, CDR2 SVGAGI. The CDR3 has 15 amino acids. This chain's CDR3 is CASSKTSGGSDTQYF. CDR3 nucleotides: TGTGCCAGCAGTAAGACTAGCGGGGGCTCAGATACGCAGTATTTT.

The chain couples TRBV19 to TRBJ1-2; D perhaps matches TRBD1 (6 bases). CDR3 length: 14 amino acids. V was clipped by 5 bases and J by 1 base, with 11 bases between them. Germline V gives CDR1 LNHDA, CDR2 SQIVND (reference sequence). The CDR3 region is CASSEYRDNYGYTF. For the CDR3, the DNA is TGTGCCAGTAGTGAGTACAGGGATAACTATGGCTACACCTTC.

This chain uses TRBV4-1 with TRBJ2-5, with D perhaps TRBD1 (6 bases). The germline V and J ends were trimmed by 0 bases and 3 bases, with 8 bases remaining between them. The germline V gene has CDR1 MGHRA and CDR2 YSYEKL. CDR3 size: 14 residues. CDR3 in DNA: TGCGCCAGCAGCCAAGAGAACAGGGAAGAGACCCAGTACTTC. Translation gives CASSQENREETQYF.